These 6 T cell receptor beta chains came from one sample sequenced in a study of CD8 T cells in ankylosing spondylitis. MiXCR, applied by TCRdb to the 5' RACE reads, yields one record per CDR3 protein. The repertoire holds about 30,000 distinct CDR3 sequences, with roughly 5.3% as singletons. Source material: blood, either unsorted or a sorted T cell fraction (not recorded which). Source of these receptors: a female donor with ankylosing spondylitis or in good health (not recorded which).

This clonotype was seen many times. The gene calls are TRBV9 and TRBJ2-1; D is unclear. Germline V gives CDR1 SGDLS, CDR2 YYNGEE. The ends were cut back, 0 bases at V and 8 bases at J, with 6 bases in the middle. This CDR3 has 12 residues. In nucleotides, the CDR3 is TGTGCCAGCAGCGTAGTCCGGGATGAGCAGTTCTTC. Protein: CASSVVRDEQFF.

This clonotype was seen many times. The chain employs TRBV9 and TRBJ2-3; the match to TRBD2 covers 8 bases. V was clipped by 2 bases and J by 0 bases; unmatched bases: 5. There are 16 residues in the CDR3. Germline values: CDR1 SGDLS, CDR2 YYNGEE. The DNA for the CDR3 is TGTGCCAGCAGCGTCCTAGCGGGCAAAAGCACAGATACGCAGTATTTT. Its translation is CASSVLAGKSTDTQYF.

This clonotype was seen repeatedly, ten times or more. The chain recombines TRBV9 with TRBJ2-5, with 9 positions matching TRBD2. Trimming took 3 bases from V and 1 from J; bases not matched to a gene: 7. Per germline, CDR1 SGDLS and CDR2 YYNGEE. This CDR3 has 16 amino acids. The CDR3 DNA reads TGTGCCAGCAGCGCCCGAGGTAGCGGGGGCCAAGAGACCCAGTACTTC. Residues: CASSARGSGGQETQYF.

This clonotype was found many times. J is TRBJ2-7 and V is TRBV9; D not certain. Trimming cost V 4 bases and J 2 bases, with 13 bases left between them. Per germline, CDR1 SGDLS and CDR2 YYNGEE. The CDR3 runs to 14 residues. The CDR3 sequence: CASSPHAHPYEQYF. Written as DNA, the CDR3 is TGTGCCAGCAGCCCTCATGCACATCCCTACGAGCAGTACTTC.

This clonotype has a handful of counts. The chain couples TRBV9 to TRBJ2-3, with 9 bases lining up with TRBD1. Germline values: CDR1 SGDLS, CDR2 YYNGEE. The CDR3 is 15 residues long. The V segment lost 4 bases and the J segment 0 bases; nucleotides outside the gene matches: 3. The CDR3 DNA follows: TGTGCCAGCAGCAAGGGGACAGGGAGCACAGATACGCAGTATTTT. It translates to CASSKGTGSTDTQYF. Filled out from reference TRBV9 and TRBJ2-3, the complete variable domain reads DSGVTQTPKHLITATGQRVTLRCSPRSGDLSVYWYQQSLDQGLQFLIQYYNGEERAKGNILERFSAQQFPDLHSELNLSSLELGDSALYFCASSKGTGSTDTQYFGPGTRLTVL.

There are a few counts of this clonotype. This chain uses TRBV9 with TRBJ2-7, with a possible D match to TRBD2 (5 bases). V lost 1 base to trimming and J lost 2 bases, with 10 bases between them. Germline CDR1 is SGDLS and CDR2 is YYNGEE. The CDR3 contains 14 residues. CDR3 region: CASSVTPGTYEQYF. The CDR3 DNA reads TGTGCCAGCAGCGTAACCCCGGGAACCTACGAGCAGTACTTC.